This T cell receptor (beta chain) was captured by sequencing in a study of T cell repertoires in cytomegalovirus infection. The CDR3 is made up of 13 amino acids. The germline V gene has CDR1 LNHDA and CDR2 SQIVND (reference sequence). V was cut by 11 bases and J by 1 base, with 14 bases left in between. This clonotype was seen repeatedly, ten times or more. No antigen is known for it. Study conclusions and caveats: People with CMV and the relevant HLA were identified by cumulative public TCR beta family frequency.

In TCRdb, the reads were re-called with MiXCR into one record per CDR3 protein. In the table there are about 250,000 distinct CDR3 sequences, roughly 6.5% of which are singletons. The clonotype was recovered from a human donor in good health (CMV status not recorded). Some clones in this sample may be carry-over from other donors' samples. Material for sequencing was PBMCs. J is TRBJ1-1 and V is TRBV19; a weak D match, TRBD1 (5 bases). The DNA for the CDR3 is TGTGCCTCACACACCGGGGGGAACACTGAAGCTTTCTTT. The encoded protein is CASHTGGNTEAFF.